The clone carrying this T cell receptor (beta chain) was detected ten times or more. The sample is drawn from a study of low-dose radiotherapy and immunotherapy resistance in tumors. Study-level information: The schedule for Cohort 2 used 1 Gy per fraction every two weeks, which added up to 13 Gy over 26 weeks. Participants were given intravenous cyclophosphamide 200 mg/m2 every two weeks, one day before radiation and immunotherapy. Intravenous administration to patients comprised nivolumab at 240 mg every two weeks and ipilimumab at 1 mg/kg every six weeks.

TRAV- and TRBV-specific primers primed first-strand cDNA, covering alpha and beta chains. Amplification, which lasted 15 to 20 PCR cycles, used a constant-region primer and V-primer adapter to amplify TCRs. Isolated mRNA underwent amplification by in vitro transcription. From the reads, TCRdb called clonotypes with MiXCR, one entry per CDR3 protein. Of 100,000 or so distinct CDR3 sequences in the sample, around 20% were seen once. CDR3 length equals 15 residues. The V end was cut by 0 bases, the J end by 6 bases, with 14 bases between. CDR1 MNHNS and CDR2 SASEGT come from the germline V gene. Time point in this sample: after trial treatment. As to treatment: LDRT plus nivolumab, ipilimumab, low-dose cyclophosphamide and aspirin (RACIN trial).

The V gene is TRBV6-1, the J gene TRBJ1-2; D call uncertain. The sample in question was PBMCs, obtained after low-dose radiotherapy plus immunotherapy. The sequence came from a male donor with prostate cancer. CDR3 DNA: TGTGCCAGCAGTGAAGCGGGCCGACCGCAGGATGGCTACACCTTC. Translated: CASSEAGRPQDGYTF.